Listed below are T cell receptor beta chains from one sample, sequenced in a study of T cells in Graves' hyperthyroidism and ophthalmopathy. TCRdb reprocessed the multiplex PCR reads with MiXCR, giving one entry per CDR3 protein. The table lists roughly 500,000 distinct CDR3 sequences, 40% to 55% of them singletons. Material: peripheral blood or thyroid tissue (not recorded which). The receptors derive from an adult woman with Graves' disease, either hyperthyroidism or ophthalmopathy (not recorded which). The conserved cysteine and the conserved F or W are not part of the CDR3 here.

ASSARDRSAYEQY	TRBV2
ATSGASGNSYEQY	TRBV24-1
ASSLDPGLEKLF	TRBV4-1
SAAMATNEKLF	TRBV20-1
ASSPDRESGYT	TRBV7-2
ASSPRGGTGELF	TRBV12-3/TRBV12-4
ASSGVGTGTSGRPSYEQY	TRBV5-1
ASSFWTGTGIQY	TRBV7-8
ASSAKRERETQY	TRBV2
SARDLASGETQY	TRBV20-1
ASILGGGNEKLF	TRBV2
SASLDPGDGGETQY	TRBV20-1
ASSLAPGINEKLF	TRBV28
SASWAATNYGYT	TRBV20-1
ASRTRGRTRDQPQH	TRBV19
ASSLTGERVNIQY	TRBV7-9
ASSQSVGQNYEQY	TRBV7-2
ASTDGPLGEQY	TRBV5-6
AISAGSLAGVSGELF	TRBV10-3
ASSLGNPGNTIY	TRBV7-2
ASAGLGGQPQH	TRBV14
ASSGLGVGQPQH	TRBV2
SARDQGFETQY	TRBV20-1
ASREGPGEQY	TRBV19